A selection of T cell receptor beta chains follows, all from one sample in a study of shared clonotypes between healthy human individuals. The repertoire was sequenced with immunoSEQ multiplex PCR; TCRdb's copy has only in-frame clones and lacks some. The data hold about 1.5 million clones, with approximately 98% observed a single time. The sample consisted of naive CD4+ T cells sorted from blood. The receptor source for this set is a man under 40 in good health. Each CDR3 is given with its conserved first and last residue. D genes are given only for firm matches. The size of a clone is reported for some rows only, either as once, few or many, or as a class for expanded clones.

TRBJ2-1 | . | TRBV7-9 | once | TGTGCCAGCAGCTTAGTACAGTACAATGAGCAGTTCTTC | CASSLVQYNEQFF
TRBJ1-5 | TRBD1 | TRBV25-1 | . | TGTGCCAGCAGTCCTACAGGGGTCAATCAGCCCCAGCATTTT | CASSPTGVNQPQHF
TRBJ2-3 | TRBD1 | TRBV28 | . | TGTGCCAGCAGTTTACTACAGGGGATAGGGGGAGATACGCAGTATTTT | CASSLLQGIGGDTQYF
TRBJ2-1 | . | TRBV7-9 | . | TGTGCCACCAGGGCTGACTACAATGAGCAGTTCTTC | CATRADYNEQFF
TRBJ2-1 | . | TRBV29-1 | . | TGCAGCGTCAAGGGGGTACCGGGTAGCGCCAAGTCCTACAATGAGCAGTTCTTC | CSVKGVPGSAKSYNEQFF
TRBJ1-3 | . | TRBV30 | . | TGTGCCTGGAGCCCCCTAGGCACCATATATTTT | CAWSPLGTIYF
TRBJ1-1 | . | TRBV7-9 | . | TGTGCCAGCAGCTTCCAAGGGGGAGAAGCTTTCTTT | CASSFQGGEAFF
TRBJ2-7 | . | TRBV7-9 | . | TGTGCCAGCAGCTTACCGCGGGGCGAGCAGTACTTC | CASSLPRGEQYF
TRBJ1-5 | . | TRBV19 | . | TGTGCCACCTCGCGGGGCCGGAACAATCAGCCCCAGCATTTT | CATSRGRNNQPQHF
TRBJ1-5 | TRBD1 | TRBV28 | few | TGTGCCAGCAGCCAAAAGGGACAGGGGCGGCAGCCCCAGCATTTT | CASSQKGQGRQPQHF
TRBJ1-1 | . | TRBV18 | . | TGTGCCAGCTCACCACCGGAGGGGATAAGGGAAGCTTTCTTT | CASSPPEGIREAFF
TRBJ1-4 | TRBD1 | TRBV15 | . | TGTGCCACCAGCACCGCCGGGACAGCTAATGAAAAACTGTTTTTT | CATSTAGTANEKLFF
TRBJ1-4 | TRBD1 | TRBV28 | . | TGTGCCAGCAGGAGGGGACAGACTGCAACTAATGAAAAACTGTTTTTT | CASRRGQTATNEKLFF
TRBJ1-1 | . | TRBV6-1 | . | TGTGCCAGCAGTGAAAATCTGGGAACTGAAGCTTTCTTT | CASSENLGTEAFF
TRBJ1-2 | TRBD1 | TRBV5-6 | . | TGTGCCAGCAGCTTGTCAGGGGGAGGCTACACCTTC | CASSLSGGGYTF
TRBJ2-7 | TRBD2 | TRBV28 | . | TGTGCCACCCAGACTAGCGGGAGTTCCTACGAGCAGTACTTC | CATQTSGSSYEQYF
TRBJ2-1 | . | TRBV7-9 | . | TGTGCCAGCAGCCGGGGTGGGTCGAGCTCCTACAATGAGCAGTTCTTC | CASSRGGSSSYNEQFF
TRBJ2-1 | TRBD1 | TRBV11-3 | . | TGTGCCAGCAGCTTGGGACAGGGGGCGCTTAATGAGCAGTTCTTC | CASSLGQGALNEQFF
TRBJ2-1 | TRBD2 | TRBV4-3 | . | TGCGCCAGCAGCCAAGATCCTCATCGCGGGAGCTACAATGAGCAGTTCTTC | CASSQDPHRGSYNEQFF
TRBJ2-3 | TRBD2 | TRBV7-8 | . | TGTGCCAGCAGCATAAGACTAGCGGGAGTAACAGATACGCAGTATTTT | CASSIRLAGVTDTQYF
TRBJ2-2 | . | TRBV2 | . | TGTGCCAGCAGTCTAATACTAGACCGATTGCTGTTTTTT | CASSLILDRLLFF
TRBJ2-5 | TRBD1 | TRBV7-2 | . | TGTGCCAGCAGCGATCGGGACAGGAGGGTGGAGACCCAGTACTTC | CASSDRDRRVETQYF
TRBJ2-3 | TRBD2 | TRBV11-2 | once | TGTGCCAGCAGAGCTTATGGCCTAGCGGGAGGTACAGATACGCAGTATTTT | CASRAYGLAGGTDTQYF
TRBJ2-3 | TRBD2 | TRBV9 | . | TGTGCCAGCACCGTAGGACTAGCGACAGATACGCAGTATTTT | CASTVGLATDTQYF
TRBJ2-1 | . | TRBV7-9 | . | TGTGCCAGCAGCGCCCCGATTGACAGTAACAATGAGCAGTTCTTC | CASSAPIDSNNEQFF